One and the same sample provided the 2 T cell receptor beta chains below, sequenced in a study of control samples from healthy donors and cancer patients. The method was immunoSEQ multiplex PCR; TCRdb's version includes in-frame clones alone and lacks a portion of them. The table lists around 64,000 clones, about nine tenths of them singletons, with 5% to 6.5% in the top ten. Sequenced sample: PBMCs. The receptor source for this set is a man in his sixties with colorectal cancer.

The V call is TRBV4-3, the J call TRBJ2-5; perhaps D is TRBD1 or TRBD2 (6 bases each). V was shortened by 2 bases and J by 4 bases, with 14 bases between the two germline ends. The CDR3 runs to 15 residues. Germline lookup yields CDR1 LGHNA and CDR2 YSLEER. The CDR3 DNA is TGCGCCAGCAGCCAAAGTGGGGGGCCGGGAGAGACCCAGTACTTC. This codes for CASSQSGGPGETQYF.

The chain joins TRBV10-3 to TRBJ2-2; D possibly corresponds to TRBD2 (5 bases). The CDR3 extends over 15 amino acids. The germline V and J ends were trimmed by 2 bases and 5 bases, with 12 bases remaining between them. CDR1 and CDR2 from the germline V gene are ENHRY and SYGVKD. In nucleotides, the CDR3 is TGTGCCATCAGTGAGGACGGGGTGGGGACCGGGGAGCTGTTTTTT. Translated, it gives CAISEDGVGTGELFF.